A single sample gave rise to the 9 T cell receptor beta chains below, sequenced in a study of OX40 agonist ivuxolimab in advanced cancers. TCRdb's copy holds only in-frame clones and misses some; the assay was immunoSEQ multiplex PCR. The sample yields tens of thousands of clones, approximately 90% seen once. This specimen consisted of CD4+ or CD8+ T cells sorted from blood, obtained in a trial of the OX40 agonist ivuxolimab. These TCRs come from an adult with an advanced solid tumor such as melanoma, head and neck, liver or kidney cancer.

The CDR3 DNA sequence: TGTGCCAGCAGCCCAGAAGGAGGACAGGGGGCGCGCTATGGCTACACCTTC. Its protein product is CASSPEGGQGARYGYTF. The gene calls are TRBV7-3 and TRBJ1-2, with 11 bases fitting TRBD1. The CDR3 totals 17 residues. Germline trimming cut 5 bases from V and 4 bases from J; bases unmatched to any gene: 12. CDR1 is SGHTA and CDR2 is FQGTGA in the germline V gene.

The rearrangement uses TRBV2 and TRBJ2-5; no clear D. This CDR3 spans 15 amino acids. Germline V gene lookup returns CDR1 SNHLY and CDR2 FYNNEI. The ends were cut back, 6 bases at V and 9 bases at J, with 23 bases in the middle. Written as DNA, the CDR3 is TGTGCCAGCAGGCATTCCCCCAGTGAACTCGGGCCCCAGTACTTC. Translation gives CASRHSPSELGPQYF.

This clone is labeled as medium-sized. The chain carries TRBV10-2 and TRBJ1-2; D is unclear. Germline CDR1 and CDR2: WSHSY and SAAADI. V lost 6 bases and J lost 4, with 12 bases in between. This CDR3 is 13 amino acids long. The CDR3 bases are TGCGCCAGCAGATCCCTTGAGGGCTATGGCTACACCTTC. As protein: CASRSLEGYGYTF.

V is TRBV7-2 and J is TRBJ2-7; tentatively, D is TRBD2 (7 bases). Germline CDR1 SGHTA, CDR2 FQGNSA. V was clipped by 1 base and J by 10 bases, with 14 bases between them. The CDR3 sequence is 13 residues long. CDR3 nucleotides: TGTGCCAGCAGCTTAGGGGGCGGCGGGGGCCAGTACTTC. Protein sequence: CASSLGGGGGQYF.

The J gene is TRBJ1-4, the V gene TRBV28; no firm D call. Per the germline V gene, CDR1 is MDHEN and CDR2 is SYDVKM. V lost 3 bases and J lost 0, with 14 bases in between. This CDR3 spans 17 amino acids. The CDR3 spells CASSFFGSAATNEKLFF. The CDR3 DNA reads TGTGCCAGCAGTTTTTTCGGCAGCGCTGCAACTAATGAAAAACTGTTTTTT.

This clone was detected only a few times. DNA for the CDR3: TGTGCCAGCAGTGAAAACACGCCGGATGGCTACACCTTC. Amino acid sequence: CASSENTPDGYTF. The chain couples TRBV2 to TRBJ1-2; D uncertain. The germline V gene has CDR1 SNHLY and CDR2 FYNNEI. Deletions cut 2 bases from V and 6 bases from J, with 10 bases between. This CDR3 region has 13 residues.

The chain uses TRBV18 and TRBJ2-1; 8 nucleotides match TRBD2. J gave up 1 base and V 5 bases, and 4 bases lay outside the gene matches. Germline CDR1 reads KGHSH; CDR2 reads LQKENI. This CDR3 contains 15 residues. CDR3 sequence (DNA): TGTGCCAGCTCAATTACTAGCGGTTCCTACAATGAGCAGTTCTTC. This sequence encodes CASSITSGSYNEQFF.

This clone was detected only a few times. This rearrangement joins TRBV27 to TRBJ1-5; D is unresolved. Germline assignment: CDR1 MNHEY and CDR2 SMNVEV (reference sequence). The CDR3 extends over 19 amino acids. Deletions cut 5 bases from V and 2 bases from J, with 25 bases between. The CDR3 DNA follows: TGTGCCAGCAGTCCCAGCCCTCCCGTGGGATATATGGGCAATCAGCCCCAGCATTTT. Translation gives CASSPSPPVGYMGNQPQHF.

The chain uses TRBV27 and TRBJ1-2; 8 nucleotides align to TRBD1. After removal of 2 bases from V and 6 bases from J, the junction contained 5 bases not matched to a gene. The CDR3 loop spans 14 amino acids. Germline CDR1 MNHEY, CDR2 SMNVEV (reference sequence). In DNA, the CDR3 is TGTGCCAGCAGTTTAGGGGCCAGGGGGCATGGCTACACCTTC. This translates into CASSLGARGHGYTF.